The 21 T cell receptor beta chains reported below all come from one sample, sequenced in a study of OX40 agonist ivuxolimab in advanced cancers. Sequencing used immunoSEQ multiplex PCR; TCRdb keeps in-frame clones, though not all of them. The sample lists around 23,000 clones, about three quarters occurring once. This sample comprised CD4+ or CD8+ T cells sorted from blood, obtained in a trial of the OX40 agonist ivuxolimab. These receptors all stem from an adult with an advanced solid tumor such as melanoma, head and neck, liver or kidney cancer.

The chain carries TRBV10-3 and TRBJ2-3, with 9 bases fitting TRBD2. CDR3 length: 19 amino acids. V gave up 2 bases and J gave up 0 bases; unmatched junction bases: 12. CDR1 and CDR2 (germline): ENHRY, SYGVKD. CDR3 sequence reads: CAISEPTAGTSLSTDTQYF. The CDR3 region has the DNA TGTGCCATCAGTGAGCCTACTGCCGGGACTAGCCTTAGCACAGATACGCAGTATTTT.

The gene calls are TRBV7-3 and TRBJ2-7, with a weak D call TRBD2 (6 bases). CDR1 and CDR2 from the germline V gene are SGHTA and FQGTGA. The V end was cut by 0 bases, the J end by 3 bases, with 24 bases between. This CDR3 spans 19 amino acids. The CDR3 loop reads CASSLTTAREDGQSYEQYF. The CDR3 DNA follows: TGTGCCAGCAGCTTAACAACGGCCAGGGAGGATGGGCAAAGCTACGAGCAGTACTTC.

V and J are TRBV10-2 and TRBJ1-3; D call uncertain. Trimming stripped 7 bases from V and 1 base from J, with 14 bases between. Germline CDR1 and CDR2: WSHSY and SAAADI. The CDR3 has 15 residues. The chain's CDR3 is CASTPVGGSGNTIYF. The CDR3, as DNA: TGCGCCAGCACACCCGTGGGTGGGTCTGGAAACACCATATATTTT.

The chain uses TRBV6-4 and TRBJ2-3; 13 bases map to TRBD2. The CDR3 covers 15 residues. The V gene end was trimmed by 5 bases and the J gene end by 4 bases; junction bases not matched to a gene: 3. Germline values: CDR1 MRHNA, CDR2 SNTAGT. The CDR3 DNA reads TGTGCCAGCAGTAAAGGACTAGCGGGAGCAGATACGCAGTATTTT. Encoded protein: CASSKGLAGADTQYF.

There are a few counts of this clone. The V gene is TRBV28, the J gene TRBJ1-5; D remains unclear. Deletions cut 4 bases from V and 3 bases from J, with 7 bases between. Looked up from germline, CDR1 is MDHEN and CDR2 is SYDVKM. CDR3 length equals 13 residues. In nucleotides, the CDR3 is TGTGCCAGCAGTTCAAGGTCCAATCAGCCCCAGCATTTT. Protein: CASSSRSNQPQHF.

The chain's CDR3 is CASSRSDPRIGSPLHF. The CDR3, as DNA: TGTGCCAGCAGTAGATCCGACCCCCGAATCGGTTCACCCCTCCACTTT. The chain carries TRBV27 and TRBJ1-6; D not resolved. The CDR3 consists of 16 residues. V lost 5 bases to trimming and J lost 9 bases, with 20 bases between them. Germline loops: CDR1 MNHEY, CDR2 SMNVEV (reference sequence).

This chain uses TRBV5-1 with TRBJ1-5, with D possibly matching TRBD1 (5 bases). Germline V lookup: CDR1 SGHRS, CDR2 YFSETQ. Deletions cut 0 bases from V and 6 bases from J, with 19 bases between. CDR3 length: 17 amino acids. Written as DNA, the CDR3 is TGCGCCAGCAGCTTGGGGTCGGGGCAGGGTAAGGGTCAGCCCCAGCATTTT. Translating it yields CASSLGSGQGKGQPQHF. Combining the CDR3 with reference TRBV5-1 and TRBJ1-5 gives the whole variable domain KAGVTQTPRYLIKTRGQQVTLSCSPISGHRSVSWYQQTPGQGLQFLFEYFSETQRNKGNFPGRFSGRQFSNSRSEMNVSTLELGDSALYLCASSLGSGQGKGQPQHFGDGTRLSIL.

This clone is a singleton in its sample. V is TRBV4-1 and J is TRBJ2-1; tentatively, D is TRBD1 (6 bases). CDR3 length equals 15 residues. Trimming cost V 0 bases and J 2 bases, with 8 bases left between them. From germline, CDR1 is MGHRA and CDR2 YSYEKL. The CDR3 is CASSQERQAYNEQFF. The CDR3 region has the DNA TGCGCCAGCAGCCAAGAACGACAGGCCTACAATGAGCAGTTCTTC.

This clone was observed once. The rearrangement links TRBV2 to TRBJ2-5; TRBD1 matches at 10 bases. The germline gives CDR1 SNHLY, CDR2 FYNNEI. The CDR3 runs 15 residues. The J segment lost 3 bases and the V segment lost 0 bases, leaving 1 base of the junction unmatched. The CDR3 sequence: CASSEAGTGEETQYF. CDR3 DNA sequence: TGTGCCAGCAGTGAAGCGGGGACAGGGGAAGAGACCCAGTACTTC.

This chain uses TRBV5-6 with TRBJ2-1; 16 nucleotides line up with TRBD2. This CDR3 is built from 18 residues. V gave up 4 bases and J gave up 8 bases; unmatched junction bases: 12. CDR1 and CDR2 from the germline V gene are SGHDT and YYEEEE. The CDR3 spells CASSLQTGLAGGPYEQFF. The CDR3 nucleotides read TGTGCCAGCAGCCTTCAGACGGGACTAGCGGGAGGGCCGTATGAGCAGTTCTTC.

V and J are TRBV4-3 and TRBJ2-1; no clear D. In germline, CDR1 is LGHNA, CDR2 YSLEER. With 0 bases removed from V and 0 bases from J, the gap between germline ends came to 6 bases. The CDR3 totals 15 residues. Here the CDR3 reads CASSQEGSSYNEQFF. The DNA for the CDR3 is TGCGCCAGCAGCCAAGAGGGTAGCTCCTACAATGAGCAGTTCTTC.

The chain carries TRBV5-1 and TRBJ2-2; D not certain. Germline values: CDR1 SGHRS, CDR2 YFSETQ. V lost 0 bases, J lost 5 bases, and 8 bases lay in between. This CDR3 has 14 residues. The CDR3 region is CASSLEGSTGELFF. For the CDR3, the DNA is TGCGCCAGCAGCTTGGAAGGGTCAACCGGGGAGCTGTTTTTT. Based on the CDR3 plus reference TRBV5-1 and TRBJ2-2, the full variable domain is KAGVTQTPRYLIKTRGQQVTLSCSPISGHRSVSWYQQTPGQGLQFLFEYFSETQRNKGNFPGRFSGRQFSNSRSEMNVSTLELGDSALYLCASSLEGSTGELFFGEGSRLTVL.

The V call is TRBV4-2, the J call TRBJ1-5, with 10 bases aligning to TRBD1. Germline CDR1 LGHNA, CDR2 YNFKEQ. The CDR3 contains 17 residues. The trim removed 4 bases at V and 5 bases at J, leaving 11 bases unmatched. This CDR3 reads CASSLLATGTGDQPQHF. The CDR3 coding sequence is TGTGCCAGCAGCCTCCTCGCCACCGGGACAGGGGATCAGCCCCAGCATTTT.

The genes are TRBV18 and TRBJ2-7; 8 bases are a match to TRBD1. Germline V gives CDR1 KGHSH, CDR2 LQKENI. Losses at the gene ends were 6 bases for V and 4 bases for J; bases not matched to a gene: 11. The CDR3 runs to 15 residues. Here the CDR3 DNA reads TGTGCCAGCTCGCCGAACAGGGGGAAAAATTACGAGCAGTACTTC. As protein: CASSPNRGKNYEQYF. Looking up the rest from reference TRBV18 and TRBJ2-7 gives the full variable domain: NAGVMQNPRHLVRRRGQEARLRCSPMKGHSHVYWYRQLPEEGLKFMVYLQKENIIDESGMPKERFSAEFPKEGPSILRIQQVVRGDSAAYFCASSPNRGKNYEQYFGPGTRLTVT.

The chain uses TRBV4-2 and TRBJ1-6; a possible D gene is TRBD1 (5 bases). Deletions cut 1 base from V and 9 bases from J, with 19 bases between. CDR1 and CDR2 (germline): LGHNA, YNFKEQ. The CDR3 spans 17 residues. CDR3 sequence: CASSQVTQAGGGSPLHF. The CDR3 DNA reads as TGTGCCAGCAGCCAAGTAACACAGGCCGGGGGTGGTTCACCCCTCCACTTT.

In regard to this clone: Other DNA sequences in this specimen translate into the identical CDR3. This chain links TRBV6-4 with TRBJ2-2, with D unresolved. Germline assignment: CDR1 MRHNA and CDR2 SNTAGT. The CDR3 covers 13 residues. V shed 9 bases and J shed 0 bases, with 8 bases lying between them. CDR3 in amino acids: CASSPANTGELFF. CDR3 in DNA: TGTGCCAGTAGCCCCGCGAACACCGGGGAGCTGTTTTTT.

V usage is TRBV19 and J usage is TRBJ2-5; possibly TRBD2 for D (5 bases). The CDR3 consists of 12 residues. Per the germline V gene, CDR1 is LNHDA and CDR2 is SQIVND (reference sequence). Trimming cost V 5 bases and J 7 bases, with 11 bases left between them. This CDR3 reads CASSFTGRTQYF. The CDR3 DNA is TGTGCCAGTAGTTTCACGGGGAGGACCCAGTACTTC.

The rearrangement joins TRBV19 to TRBJ1-5; 7 bases fit TRBD1. Germline lookup yields CDR1 LNHDA and CDR2 SQIVND (reference sequence). The junction had 8 bases not matched to a gene; V was cut back by 5 bases and J by 7 bases. This CDR3 has 14 amino acids. The CDR3 is CASSVTQGNQPQHF. The DNA of the CDR3 is TGTGCCAGTAGTGTGACACAGGGGAACCAGCCCCAGCATTTT. The full variable domain, rest sourced from reference TRBV19 and TRBJ1-5, is DGGITQSPKYLFRKEGQNVTLSCEQNLNHDAMYWYRQDPGQGLRLIYYSQIVNDFQKGDIAEGYSVSREKKESFPLTVTSAQKNPTAFYLCASSVTQGNQPQHFGDGTRLSIL.

The chain couples TRBV6-1 to TRBJ1-2, with D tentatively TRBD1 (5 bases). The CDR3 consists of 14 residues. V was clipped by 7 bases and J by 8 bases, with 20 bases between them. In germline, CDR1 is MNHNS, CDR2 SASEGT. CDR3 in amino acids: CASITAGEGKGYTF. The CDR3 bases are TGTGCCAGCATCACCGCCGGGGAGGGGAAGGGCTACACCTTC.

The rearrangement links TRBV19 to TRBJ1-6; no reliable D call. The CDR3 contains 16 residues. From germline, CDR1 is LNHDA and CDR2 SQIVND (reference sequence). V lost 4 bases, J lost 4 bases, and 14 bases lay in between. CDR3 bases: TGTGCCAGTAGTACCGGACGGGCTTTGTATAATTCACCCCTCCACTTT. Its translation is CASSTGRALYNSPLHF.

In the case of this clone: A read error may account for a junction end that differs from germline. The CDR3 here is CASSQDLVGYEQYF. CDR3 nucleotide sequence: TGTGCCAGCAGCCAAGATTTGGTGGGCTACGAGCAGTACTTC. The rearrangement joins TRBV4-1 to TRBJ2-7, with no clear D. The CDR3 runs 14 residues. In germline, CDR1 is MGHRA, CDR2 YSYEKL.